This note documents a single T cell receptor (beta chain) sequence. Its antigen is not known. PCR primers comprised 60 Vbeta and 13 Jbeta primers. Sequencing used immunoSEQ multiplex PCR; TCRdb keeps in-frame clones, though not all of them. Of around 70,000 clones listed, around 80% are singletons. The sample originates from a study of cytomegalovirus exposure and HLA in healthy donors. Turning to the study itself: The study placed over 65% of its 398 genotyped donors in the Caucasian-associated ancestry cluster. Study-level findings and limits: The study reported that TCR beta sequences accurately predicted HLA-A and HLA-B alleles in most subjects. An apparent linkage of common viral pathogens to several of the most significant clusters emerged in a later analysis. A later analysis reportedly found fewer N-insertions in an Asian-associated ancestry cluster than the approximately 700-donor mean.

The sequence came from a girl aged 10-17 years in good health and CMV-seropositive. Sequencing was performed on PBMCs.

Here the CDR3 DNA reads TGTGCCAGCAGTTTTAGGGGCACCATCTACGAGCAGTACTTC. The encoded protein is CASSFRGTIYEQYF. The J gene is TRBJ2-7, the V gene TRBV27, with D tentatively TRBD1 (5 bases). The CDR3 extends over 14 amino acids. Trimming removed 3 bases at V and 3 bases at J, with 12 bases between. Per the germline V gene, CDR1 is MNHEY and CDR2 is SMNVEV (reference sequence).